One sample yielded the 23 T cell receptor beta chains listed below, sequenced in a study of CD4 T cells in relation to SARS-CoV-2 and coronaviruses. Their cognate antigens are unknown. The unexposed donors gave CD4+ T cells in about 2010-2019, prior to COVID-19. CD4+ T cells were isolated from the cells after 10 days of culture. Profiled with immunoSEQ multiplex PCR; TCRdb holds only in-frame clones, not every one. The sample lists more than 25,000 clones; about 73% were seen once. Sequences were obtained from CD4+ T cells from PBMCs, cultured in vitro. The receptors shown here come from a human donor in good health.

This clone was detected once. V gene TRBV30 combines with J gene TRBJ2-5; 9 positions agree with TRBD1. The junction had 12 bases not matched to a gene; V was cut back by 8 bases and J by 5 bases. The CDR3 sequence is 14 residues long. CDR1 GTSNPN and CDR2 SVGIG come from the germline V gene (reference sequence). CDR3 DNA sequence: TGTGCCCTAACCTGGACAGGGGTCGGCGAGACCCAGTACTTC. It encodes CALTWTGVGETQYF.

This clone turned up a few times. Here the CDR3 reads CASSVELALDTQYF. The CDR3 region has the DNA TGTGCCAGCAGCGTAGAGTTAGCGCTCGATACGCAGTATTTT. This chain connects TRBV9 to TRBJ2-3; D possibly corresponds to TRBD2 (5 bases). V was pared by 0 bases and J by 6 bases, with 11 bases between. The CDR3 totals 14 residues. Per the germline V gene, CDR1 is SGDLS and CDR2 is YYNGEE.

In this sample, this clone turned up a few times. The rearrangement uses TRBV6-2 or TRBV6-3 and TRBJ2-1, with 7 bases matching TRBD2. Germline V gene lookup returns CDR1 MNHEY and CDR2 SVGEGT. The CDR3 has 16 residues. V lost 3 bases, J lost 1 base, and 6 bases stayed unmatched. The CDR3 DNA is TGTGCCAGCAGTTATTTCGGCGGGAGTTCCTACAATGAGCAGTTCTTC. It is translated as CASSYFGGSSYNEQFF.

CDR3 region: CASSIWPRSSYNEQFF. In DNA form, the CDR3 reads TGTGCCAGTAGTATATGGCCTAGAAGCTCCTACAATGAGCAGTTCTTC. This chain uses TRBV19 with TRBJ2-1; D is unresolved. CDR3 length: 16 residues. V lost 2 bases and J lost 0, with 11 bases in between. Germline CDR1 LNHDA, CDR2 SQIVND (reference sequence).

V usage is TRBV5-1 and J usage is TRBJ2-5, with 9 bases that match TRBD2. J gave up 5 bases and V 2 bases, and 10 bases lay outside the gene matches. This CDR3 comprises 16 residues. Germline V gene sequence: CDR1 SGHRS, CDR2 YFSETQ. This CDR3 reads CASSLVTRGGPETQYF. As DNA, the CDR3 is TGCGCCAGCAGCTTAGTTACGCGGGGGGGCCCGGAGACCCAGTACTTC.

The CDR3 sequence is CASSQIEKTGELFF. The CDR3 nucleotides are TGCGCCAGCAGCCAGATCGAGAAAACCGGGGAGCTGTTTTTT. This chain joins TRBV4-3 and TRBJ2-2; D gene uncertain. The germline gives CDR1 LGHNA, CDR2 YSLEER. Trimming pared 3 bases from V and 5 bases from J, leaving 10 bases between. There are 14 residues in the CDR3.

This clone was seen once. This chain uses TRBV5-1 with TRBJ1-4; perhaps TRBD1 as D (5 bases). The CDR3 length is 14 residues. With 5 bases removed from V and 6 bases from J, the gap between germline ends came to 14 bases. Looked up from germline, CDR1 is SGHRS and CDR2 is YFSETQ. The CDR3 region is CASSLSGEDEKLFF. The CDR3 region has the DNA TGCGCCAGCAGTTTGTCGGGGGAAGATGAAAAACTGTTTTTT.

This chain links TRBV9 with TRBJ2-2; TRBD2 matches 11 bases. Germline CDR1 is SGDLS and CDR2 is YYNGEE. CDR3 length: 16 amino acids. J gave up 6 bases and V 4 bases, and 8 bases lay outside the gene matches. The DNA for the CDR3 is TGTGCCAGCAGCCCCGGCCTAGCGGGAGGCCCCGGGGAGCTGTTTTTT. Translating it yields CASSPGLAGGPGELFF.

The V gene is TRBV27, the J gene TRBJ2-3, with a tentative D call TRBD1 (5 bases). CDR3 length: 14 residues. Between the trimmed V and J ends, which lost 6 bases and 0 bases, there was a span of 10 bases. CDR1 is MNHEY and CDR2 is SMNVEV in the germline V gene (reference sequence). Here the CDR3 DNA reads TGTGCCAGCAGGACAGTAACAAGCACAGATACGCAGTATTTT. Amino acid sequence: CASRTVTSTDTQYF.

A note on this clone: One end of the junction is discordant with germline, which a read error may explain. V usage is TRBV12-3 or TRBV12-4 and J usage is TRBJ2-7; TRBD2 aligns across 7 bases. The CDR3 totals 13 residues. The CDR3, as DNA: TGTGCCAGCAGTAAGACTAGCTCCTACAAGCAGTACTTC. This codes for CASSKTSSYKQYF.

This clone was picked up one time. CDR3 in DNA: TGTGCCAGCAGCGTAGCCGGAAACACCATATATTTT. Residues: CASSVAGNTIYF. The chain uses TRBV9 and TRBJ1-3, with D hard to call. The germline V and J ends were trimmed by 0 bases and 4 bases, with 2 bases remaining between them. The CDR3 sequence is 12 residues long. The germline CDR1 and CDR2 sequences are SGDLS and YYNGEE.

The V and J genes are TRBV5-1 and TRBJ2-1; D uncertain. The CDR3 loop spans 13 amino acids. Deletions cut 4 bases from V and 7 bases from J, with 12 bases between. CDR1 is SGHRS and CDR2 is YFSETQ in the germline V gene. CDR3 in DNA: TGCGCCAGCAGCCCCTTCTCGGAAAATGAGCAGTTCTTC. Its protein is CASSPFSENEQFF.

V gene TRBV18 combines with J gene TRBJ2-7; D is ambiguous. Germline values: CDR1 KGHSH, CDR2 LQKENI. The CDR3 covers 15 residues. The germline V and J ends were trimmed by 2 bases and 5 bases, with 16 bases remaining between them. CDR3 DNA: TGTGCCAGCTCACCAGAGTCAGTTAGCCGGCACGAGCAGTACTTC. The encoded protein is CASSPESVSRHEQYF.

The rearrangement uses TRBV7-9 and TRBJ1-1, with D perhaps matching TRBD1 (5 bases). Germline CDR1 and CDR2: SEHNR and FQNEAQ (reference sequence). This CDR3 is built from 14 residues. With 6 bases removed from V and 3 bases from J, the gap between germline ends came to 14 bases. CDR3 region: CASRLQGGDTEAFF. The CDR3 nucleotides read TGTGCCAGCAGGCTTCAGGGAGGGGACACTGAAGCTTTCTTT.

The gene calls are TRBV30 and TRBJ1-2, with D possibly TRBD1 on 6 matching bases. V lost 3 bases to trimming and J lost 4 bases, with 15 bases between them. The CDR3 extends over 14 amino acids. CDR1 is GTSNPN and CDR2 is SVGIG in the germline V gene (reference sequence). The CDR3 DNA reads TGTGCCTGGAGACTGACAGGCGCGGGCTATGGCTACACCTTC. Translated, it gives CAWRLTGAGYGYTF.

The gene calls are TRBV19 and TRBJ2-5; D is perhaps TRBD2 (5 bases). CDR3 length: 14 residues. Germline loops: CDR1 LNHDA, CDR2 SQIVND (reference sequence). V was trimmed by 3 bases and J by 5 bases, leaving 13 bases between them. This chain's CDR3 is CASSIGLALETQYF. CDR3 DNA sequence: TGTGCCAGTAGTATTGGACTTGCCTTGGAGACCCAGTACTTC.

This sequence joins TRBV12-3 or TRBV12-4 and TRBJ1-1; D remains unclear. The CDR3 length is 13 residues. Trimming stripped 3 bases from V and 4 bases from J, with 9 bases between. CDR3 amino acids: CASSLLDGTEAFF. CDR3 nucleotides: TGTGCCAGCAGTTTGTTGGACGGCACTGAAGCTTTCTTT.

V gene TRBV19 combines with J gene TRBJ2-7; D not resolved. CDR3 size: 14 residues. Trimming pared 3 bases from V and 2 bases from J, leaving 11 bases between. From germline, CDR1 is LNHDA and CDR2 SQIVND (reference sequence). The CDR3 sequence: CASSMGTETYEQYF. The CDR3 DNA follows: TGTGCCAGTAGTATGGGAACAGAGACCTACGAGCAGTACTTC.

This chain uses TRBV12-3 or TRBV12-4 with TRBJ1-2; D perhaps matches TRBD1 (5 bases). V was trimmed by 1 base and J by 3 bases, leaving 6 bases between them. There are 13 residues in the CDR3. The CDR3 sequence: CASSLDRYYGYTF. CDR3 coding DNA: TGTGCCAGCAGTTTAGACAGGTACTATGGCTACACCTTC.

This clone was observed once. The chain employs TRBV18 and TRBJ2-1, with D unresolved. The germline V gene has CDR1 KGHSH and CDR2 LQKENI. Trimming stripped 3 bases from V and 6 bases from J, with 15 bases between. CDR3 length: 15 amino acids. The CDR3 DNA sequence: TGTGCCAGCTCACCGGGCCCCAGTTCTTTCAATGAGCAGTTCTTC. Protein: CASSPGPSSFNEQFF.

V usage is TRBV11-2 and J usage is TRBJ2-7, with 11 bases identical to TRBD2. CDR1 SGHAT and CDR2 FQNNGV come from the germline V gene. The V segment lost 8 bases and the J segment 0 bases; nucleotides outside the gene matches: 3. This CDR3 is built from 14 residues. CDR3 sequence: CASQGTSGSYEQYF. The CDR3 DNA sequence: TGTGCCAGCCAAGGGACTAGCGGCTCCTACGAGCAGTACTTC.

The CDR3 region has the DNA TGTGCCAGCAGCCCGGGACAGGGGGCAATTAATGAAAAACTGTTTTTT. Amino acid sequence: CASSPGQGAINEKLFF. This chain joins TRBV5-4 and TRBJ1-4; TRBD1 matches 12 bases. The CDR3 has 16 amino acids. Germline CDR1 is SGHNT and CDR2 is YYREEE (reference sequence). Trimming at V came to 4 bases and at J to 4 bases, leaving 5 bases not matched to a gene.

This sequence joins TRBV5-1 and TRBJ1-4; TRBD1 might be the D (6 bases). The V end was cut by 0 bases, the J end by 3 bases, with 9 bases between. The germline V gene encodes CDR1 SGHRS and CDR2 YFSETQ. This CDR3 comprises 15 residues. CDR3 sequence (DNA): TGCGCCAGCAGCTTGGAGGGACACCCTAATGAAAAACTGTTTTTT. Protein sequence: CASSLEGHPNEKLFF.